A single sample is the source of the 5 T cell receptor beta chains below, sequenced in a study of spatial heterogeneity in lung cancer (dated by TCRdb to about 2019). What the work shows at the level of the full study, not this receptor alone: The tumor nonsynonymous mutation count correlated with the number of expanded intratumoral alpha and beta TCRs.

What this sample's time point label stands for: sample taken at primary tumor resection. The method behind the library was 5' RACE. Data came from a NextSeq 500. The public reads were reprocessed in TCRdb via fastp at Q25 and MiXCR, keeping in-frame beta chains. Merged by CDR3 protein, the rows form single entries marked with the most common genes and DNA. The sample table shows roughly 10,000 distinct CDR3 sequences, and approximately 7.5% are seen once. Of the sample, roughly 22% is held by the ten largest clones. For these TCRs, the target antigens are not known. Sequencing was performed on lung tumor tissue, taken at surgery. These receptors were obtained from a female donor with early-stage non-small cell lung cancer.

Concerning this clonotype itself: This could be a read error, since a much larger clone is one nucleotide away. Since it is a stray read in a library aimed at alpha chains, this beta chain has a size that is not meaningful. The chain couples TRBV6-6 to TRBJ1-2; D possibly corresponds to TRBD1 (6 bases). The germline gives CDR1 MNHNY, CDR2 SVGAGI (reference sequence). This CDR3 is built from 15 residues. In DNA, the CDR3 is TGTGCCAGCAGTCGCCCGGGACAACTCAACTATGGCCACACCTTC. Its protein product is CASSRPGQLNYGHTF.

This clonotype has only a few counts. With the library built for alpha chains, this beta chain is off target and its frequency is not meaningful. V is TRBV6-1 and J is TRBJ1-1, with D hard to call. Trimming took 0 bases from V and 0 from J, leaving 14 bases between them. The CDR3 runs 17 residues. Germline CDR1 and CDR2: MNHNS and SASEGT. This chain's CDR3 is CASSEALVRGLNTEAFF. The CDR3 DNA follows: TGTGCCAGCAGTGAAGCGTTAGTGCGGGGATTGAACACTGAAGCTTTCTTT.

At least ten counts were recorded for this clonotype. Found in a library prepared for alpha chains, this beta chain is an off-target read, and its abundance has little meaning. The chain links TRBV6-6 to TRBJ2-3; D not certain. Germline CDR1 MNHNY, CDR2 SVGAGI (reference sequence). With 2 bases removed from V and 2 bases from J, the gap between germline ends came to 8 bases. This CDR3 has 14 amino acids. The CDR3 loop reads CASSYLLNTDTQYF. The CDR3 nucleotides read TGTGCCAGCAGTTACCTGCTTAACACAGATACGCAGTATTTT.

By share of the sample, this clonotype is medium-sized. This beta chain slipped into a library made for alpha chains as a stray read, so its size is not meaningful. J is TRBJ1-1 and V is TRBV14, with 7 bases lining up with TRBD1. Trimming cost V 8 bases and J 1 base; bases outside gene matches: 4. This CDR3 spans 13 amino acids. From germline, CDR1 is SGHDN and CDR2 FVKESK. CDR3 residues: CASRTGQNTEAFF. Here the CDR3 DNA reads TGTGCCAGCCGGACAGGCCAGAACACTGAAGCTTTCTTT.

At least ten counts were recorded for this clonotype. A library made for alpha chains picked up this beta chain off target, so its size means little. This chain uses TRBV3-1 with TRBJ1-6; weak D call: TRBD1 (5 bases). V lost 8 bases, J lost 5 bases, and 10 bases lay in between. The CDR3 has 13 residues. CDR1 is LGHDT and CDR2 is YNNKEL in the germline V gene (reference sequence). CDR3 sequence reads: CASRGVDNSPLHF. The DNA for the CDR3 is TGTGCCAGCCGAGGGGTAGATAATTCACCCCTCCACTTT.